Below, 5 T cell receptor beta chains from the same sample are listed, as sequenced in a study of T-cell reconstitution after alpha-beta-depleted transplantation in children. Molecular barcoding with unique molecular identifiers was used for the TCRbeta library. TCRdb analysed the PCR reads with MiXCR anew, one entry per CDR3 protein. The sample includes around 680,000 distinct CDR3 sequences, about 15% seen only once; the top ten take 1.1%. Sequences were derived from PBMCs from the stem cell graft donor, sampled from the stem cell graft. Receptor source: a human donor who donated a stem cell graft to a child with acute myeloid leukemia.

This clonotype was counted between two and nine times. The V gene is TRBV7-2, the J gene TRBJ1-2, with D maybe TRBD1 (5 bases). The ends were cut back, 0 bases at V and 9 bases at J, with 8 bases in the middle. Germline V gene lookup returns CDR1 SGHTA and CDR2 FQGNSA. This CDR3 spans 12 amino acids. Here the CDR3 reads CASSLAGERYTF. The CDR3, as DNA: TGTGCCAGCAGCTTAGCAGGGGAGCGCTACACCTTC. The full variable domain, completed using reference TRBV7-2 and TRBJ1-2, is GAGVSQSPSNKVTEKGKDVELRCDPISGHTALYWYRQSLGQGLEFLIYFQGNSAPDKSGLPSDRFSAERTGGSVSTLTIQRTQQEDSAVYLCASSLAGERYTFGSGTRLTVV.

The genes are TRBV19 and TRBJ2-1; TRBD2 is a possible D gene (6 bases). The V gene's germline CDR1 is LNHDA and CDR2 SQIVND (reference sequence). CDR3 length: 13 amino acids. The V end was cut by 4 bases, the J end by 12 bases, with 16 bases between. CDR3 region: CASSTRSGRSQFF. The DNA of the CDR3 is TGTGCCAGTAGTACCCGTAGCGGAAGGTCGCAGTTCTTC.

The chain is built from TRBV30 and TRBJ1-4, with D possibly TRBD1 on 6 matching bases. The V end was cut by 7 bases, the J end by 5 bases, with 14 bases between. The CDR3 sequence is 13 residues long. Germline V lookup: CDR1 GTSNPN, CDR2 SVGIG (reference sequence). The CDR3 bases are TGTGCCTTCGGACAGAAGAGGAATGAAAAACTGTTTTTT. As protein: CAFGQKRNEKLFF.

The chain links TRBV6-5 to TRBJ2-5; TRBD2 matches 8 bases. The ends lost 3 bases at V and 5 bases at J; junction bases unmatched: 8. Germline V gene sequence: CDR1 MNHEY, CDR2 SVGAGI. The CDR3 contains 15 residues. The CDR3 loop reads CASSYQGLVAETQYF. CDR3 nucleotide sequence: TGTGCCAGCAGTTATCAGGGACTAGTGGCGGAGACCCAGTACTTC.

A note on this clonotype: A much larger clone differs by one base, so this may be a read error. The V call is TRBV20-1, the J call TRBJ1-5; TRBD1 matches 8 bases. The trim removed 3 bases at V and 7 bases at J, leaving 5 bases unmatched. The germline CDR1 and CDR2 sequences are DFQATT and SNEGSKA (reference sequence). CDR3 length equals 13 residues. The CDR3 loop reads CSARTGDEQPQHF. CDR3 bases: TGCAGTGCTAGGACAGGGGACGAGCAGCCCCAGCATTTT.